This T cell receptor beta chain was recovered during a study of cytomegalovirus exposure and HLA in healthy donors. The donors belonged to the roughly 110-subject validation cohort, separate from the roughly 650-subject first cohort. As for this clone: Its target is unknown.

Method: immunoSEQ multiplex PCR; TCRdb's copy keeps in-frame clones and lacks some. The sample has about 240,000 clones, approximately 83% seen once. Germline values: CDR1 SGDLS, CDR2 YYNGEE. CDR3 size: 14 residues. Deletions cut 0 bases from V and 2 bases from J, with 9 bases between. Study-wide results and caveats: First-cohort TCR clusters were later found to tend to co-occur in the roughly 120 validation repertoires. Generally TCR sequences proved uncommon, though certain public TCRs appeared in numerous donors. High sensitivity and specificity were reportedly achieved when the classifier diagnosed cytomegalovirus status.

The chain carries TRBV9 and TRBJ2-7, with D uncertain. Sequenced input: PBMCs. This receptor was obtained from a woman aged 25 to 39 in good health and CMV-seropositive. The CDR3 bases are TGTGCCAGCAGCGTAGACCCCGTAGCCTACGAGCAGTACTTC. This gives the protein CASSVDPVAYEQYF.